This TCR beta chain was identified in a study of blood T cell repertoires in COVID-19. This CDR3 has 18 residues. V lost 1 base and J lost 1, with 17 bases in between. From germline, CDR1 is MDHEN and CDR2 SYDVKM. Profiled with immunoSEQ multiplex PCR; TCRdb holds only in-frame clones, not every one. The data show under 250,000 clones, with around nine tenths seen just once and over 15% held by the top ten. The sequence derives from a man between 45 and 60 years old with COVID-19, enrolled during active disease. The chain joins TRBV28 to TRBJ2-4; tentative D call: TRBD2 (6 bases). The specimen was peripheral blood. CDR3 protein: CASSLFRPAGNAKNIQYF. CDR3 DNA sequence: TGTGCCAGCAGTTTATTCCGCCCAGCGGGCAATGCCAAAAACATTCAGTACTTC. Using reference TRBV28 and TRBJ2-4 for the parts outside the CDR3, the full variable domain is DVKVTQSSRYLVKRTGEKVFLECVQDMDHENMFWYRQDPGLGLRLIYFSYDVKMKEKGDIPEGYSVSREKKERFSLILESASTNQTSMYLCASSLFRPAGNAKNIQYFGAGTRLSVL.